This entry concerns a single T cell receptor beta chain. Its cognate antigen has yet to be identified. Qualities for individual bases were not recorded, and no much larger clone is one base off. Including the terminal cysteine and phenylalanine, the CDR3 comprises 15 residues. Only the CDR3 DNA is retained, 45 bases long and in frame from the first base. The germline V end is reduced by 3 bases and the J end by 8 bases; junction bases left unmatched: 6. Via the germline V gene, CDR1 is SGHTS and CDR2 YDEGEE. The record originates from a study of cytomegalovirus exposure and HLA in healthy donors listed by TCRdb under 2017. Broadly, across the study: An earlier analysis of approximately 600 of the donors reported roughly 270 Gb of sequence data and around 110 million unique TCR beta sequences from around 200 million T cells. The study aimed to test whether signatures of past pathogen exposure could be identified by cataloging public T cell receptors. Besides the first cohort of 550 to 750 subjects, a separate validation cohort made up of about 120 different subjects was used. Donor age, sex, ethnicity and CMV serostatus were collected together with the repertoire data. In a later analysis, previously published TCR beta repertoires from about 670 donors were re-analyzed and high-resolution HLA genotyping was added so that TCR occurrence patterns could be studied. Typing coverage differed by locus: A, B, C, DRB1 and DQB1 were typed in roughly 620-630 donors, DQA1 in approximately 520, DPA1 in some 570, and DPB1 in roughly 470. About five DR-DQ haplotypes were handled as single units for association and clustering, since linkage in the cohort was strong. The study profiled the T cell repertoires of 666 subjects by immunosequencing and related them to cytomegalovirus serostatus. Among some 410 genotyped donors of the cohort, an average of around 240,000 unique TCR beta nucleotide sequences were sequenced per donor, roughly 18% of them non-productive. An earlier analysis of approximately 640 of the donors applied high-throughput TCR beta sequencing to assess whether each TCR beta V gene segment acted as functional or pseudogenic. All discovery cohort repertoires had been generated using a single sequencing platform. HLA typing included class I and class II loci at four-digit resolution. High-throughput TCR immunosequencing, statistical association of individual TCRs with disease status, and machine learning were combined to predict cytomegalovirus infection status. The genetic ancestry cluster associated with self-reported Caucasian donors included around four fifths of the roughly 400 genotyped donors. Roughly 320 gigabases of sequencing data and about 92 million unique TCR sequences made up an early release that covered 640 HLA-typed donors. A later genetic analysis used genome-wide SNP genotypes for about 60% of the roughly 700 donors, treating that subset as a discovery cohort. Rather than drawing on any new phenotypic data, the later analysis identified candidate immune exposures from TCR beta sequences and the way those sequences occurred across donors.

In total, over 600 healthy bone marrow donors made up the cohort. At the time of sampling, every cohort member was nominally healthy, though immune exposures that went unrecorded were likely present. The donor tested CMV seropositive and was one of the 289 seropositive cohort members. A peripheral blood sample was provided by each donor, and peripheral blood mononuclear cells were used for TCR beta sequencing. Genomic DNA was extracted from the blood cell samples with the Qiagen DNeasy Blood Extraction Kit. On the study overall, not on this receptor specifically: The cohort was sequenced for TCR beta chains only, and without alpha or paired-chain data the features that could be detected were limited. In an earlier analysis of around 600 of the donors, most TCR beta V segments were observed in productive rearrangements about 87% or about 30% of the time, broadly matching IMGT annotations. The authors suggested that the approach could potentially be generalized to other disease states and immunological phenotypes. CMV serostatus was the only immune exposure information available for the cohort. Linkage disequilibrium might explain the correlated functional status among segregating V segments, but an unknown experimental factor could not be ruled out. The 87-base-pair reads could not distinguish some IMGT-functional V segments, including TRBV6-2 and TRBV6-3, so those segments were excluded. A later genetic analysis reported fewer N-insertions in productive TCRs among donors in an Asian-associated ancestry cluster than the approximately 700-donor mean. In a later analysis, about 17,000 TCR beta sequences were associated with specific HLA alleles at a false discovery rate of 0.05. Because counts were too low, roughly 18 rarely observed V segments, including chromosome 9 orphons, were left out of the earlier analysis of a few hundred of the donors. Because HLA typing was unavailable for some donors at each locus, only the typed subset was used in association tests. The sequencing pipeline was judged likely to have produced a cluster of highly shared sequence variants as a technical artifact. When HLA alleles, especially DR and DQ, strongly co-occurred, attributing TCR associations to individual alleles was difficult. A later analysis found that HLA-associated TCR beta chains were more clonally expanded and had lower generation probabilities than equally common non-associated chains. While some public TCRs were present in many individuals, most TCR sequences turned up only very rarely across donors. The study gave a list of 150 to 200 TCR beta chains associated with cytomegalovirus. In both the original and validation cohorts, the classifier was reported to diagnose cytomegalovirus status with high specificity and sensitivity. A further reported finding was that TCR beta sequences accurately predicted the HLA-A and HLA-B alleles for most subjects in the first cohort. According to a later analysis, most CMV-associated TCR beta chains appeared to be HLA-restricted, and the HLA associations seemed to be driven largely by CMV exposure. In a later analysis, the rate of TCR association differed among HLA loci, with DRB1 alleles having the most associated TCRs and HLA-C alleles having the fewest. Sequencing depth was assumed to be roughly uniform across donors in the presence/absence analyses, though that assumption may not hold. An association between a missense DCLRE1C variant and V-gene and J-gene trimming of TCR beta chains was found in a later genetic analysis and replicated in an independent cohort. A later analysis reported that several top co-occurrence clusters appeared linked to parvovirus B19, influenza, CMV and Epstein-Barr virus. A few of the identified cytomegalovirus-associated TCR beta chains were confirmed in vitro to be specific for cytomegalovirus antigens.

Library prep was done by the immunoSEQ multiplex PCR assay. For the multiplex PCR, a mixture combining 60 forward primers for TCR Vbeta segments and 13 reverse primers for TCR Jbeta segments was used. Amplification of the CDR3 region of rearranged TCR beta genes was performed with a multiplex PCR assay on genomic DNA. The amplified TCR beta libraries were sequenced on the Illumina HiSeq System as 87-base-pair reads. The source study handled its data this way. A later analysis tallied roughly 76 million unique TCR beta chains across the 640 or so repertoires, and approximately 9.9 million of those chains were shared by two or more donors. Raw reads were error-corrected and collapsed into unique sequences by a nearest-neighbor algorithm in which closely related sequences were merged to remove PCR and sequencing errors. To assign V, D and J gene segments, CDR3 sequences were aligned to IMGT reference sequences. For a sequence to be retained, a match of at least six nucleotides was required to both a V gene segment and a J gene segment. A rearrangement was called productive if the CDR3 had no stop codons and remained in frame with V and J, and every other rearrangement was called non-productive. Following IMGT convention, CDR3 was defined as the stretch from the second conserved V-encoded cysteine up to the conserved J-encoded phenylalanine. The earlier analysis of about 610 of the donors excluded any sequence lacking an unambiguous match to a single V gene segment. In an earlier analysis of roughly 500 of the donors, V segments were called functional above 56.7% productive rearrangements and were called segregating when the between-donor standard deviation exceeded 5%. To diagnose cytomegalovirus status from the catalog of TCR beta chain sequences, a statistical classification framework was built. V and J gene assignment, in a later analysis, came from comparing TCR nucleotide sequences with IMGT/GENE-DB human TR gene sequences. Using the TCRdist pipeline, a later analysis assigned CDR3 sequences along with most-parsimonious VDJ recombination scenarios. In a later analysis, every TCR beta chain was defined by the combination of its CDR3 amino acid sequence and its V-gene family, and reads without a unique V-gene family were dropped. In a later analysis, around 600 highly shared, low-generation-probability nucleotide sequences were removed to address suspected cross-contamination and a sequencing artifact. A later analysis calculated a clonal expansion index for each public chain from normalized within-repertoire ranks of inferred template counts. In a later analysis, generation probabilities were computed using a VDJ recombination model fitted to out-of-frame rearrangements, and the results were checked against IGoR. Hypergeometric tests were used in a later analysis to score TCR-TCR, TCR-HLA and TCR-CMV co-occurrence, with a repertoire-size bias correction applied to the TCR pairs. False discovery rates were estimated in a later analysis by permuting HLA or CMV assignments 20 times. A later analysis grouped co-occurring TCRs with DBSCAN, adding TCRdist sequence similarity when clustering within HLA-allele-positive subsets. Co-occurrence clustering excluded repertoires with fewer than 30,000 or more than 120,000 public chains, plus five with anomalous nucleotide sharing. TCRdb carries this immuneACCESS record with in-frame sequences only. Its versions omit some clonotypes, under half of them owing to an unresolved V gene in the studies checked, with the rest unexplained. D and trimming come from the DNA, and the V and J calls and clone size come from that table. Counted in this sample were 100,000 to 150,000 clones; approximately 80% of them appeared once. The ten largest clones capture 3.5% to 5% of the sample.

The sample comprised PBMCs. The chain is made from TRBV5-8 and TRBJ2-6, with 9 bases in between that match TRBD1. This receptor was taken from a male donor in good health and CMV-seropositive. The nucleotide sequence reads TGTGCCAGCAGCTCCCGGGACAGGGTTCCCAACGTCCTGACTTTC. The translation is CASSSRDRVPNVLTF.